This T cell receptor (beta chain) was identified during a study of blood T cell repertoires in COVID-19. Turning to the study itself: Sources were T cells, B-cell-depleted T cells, or PBMCs; the material itself was cDNA or gDNA.

Authors' data handling: The authors estimated nucleated cell counts from reference gene primer amplification. Repertoires were generated with immunoSEQ multiplex PCR, while TCRdb's copy carries only in-frame clones and drops some. The DNA was the basis for D and trimming; V, J and clone size are from that table. The sample contains around 250,000 clones, roughly 85% of which appear only once. The CDR3 runs 13 residues. CDR1 is SGHRS, CDR2 YFSETQ, per germline. V shed 3 bases, J shed 6 bases, and the junction held 2 bases outside the gene matches. Living in under 30 US areas, the participants were between roughly 18 and 89 years of age.

The sequence came from a woman aged 50 to 60 who had recovered from COVID-19. This sequence joins TRBV5-1 and TRBJ2-7, with 11 bases identical to TRBD1. The sample was PBMCs or T cells enriched from blood (not recorded which). CDR3 sequence: CASSWGTGGEQYF. The CDR3 region has the DNA TGCGCCAGCAGCTGGGGGACAGGGGGCGAGCAGTACTTC.